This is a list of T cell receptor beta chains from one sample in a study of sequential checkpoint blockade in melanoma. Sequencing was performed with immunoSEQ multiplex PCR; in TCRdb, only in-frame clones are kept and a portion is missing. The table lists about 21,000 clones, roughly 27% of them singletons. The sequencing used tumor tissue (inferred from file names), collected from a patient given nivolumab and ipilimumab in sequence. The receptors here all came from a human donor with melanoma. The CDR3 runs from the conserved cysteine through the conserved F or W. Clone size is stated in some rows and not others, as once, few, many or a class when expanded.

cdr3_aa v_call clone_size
CASSYGDWPYEQYF TRBV6-8 NA
CAISVTDNEQFF TRBV6-8 NA
CASSYTDRGSGETQYF TRBV7-6 NA
CASSYYKGTRDNEQFF TRBV6-8 many
CASSLAGGRDEKLFF TRBV7-5 NA
CASSLDGDDNQPQHF TRBV5-1 NA
CASRGTGTGLHEQYF TRBV6-8 few
CASSLNQKNSGTGSNTEAFF TRBV18 NA
CASSGGQALSYNEQFF TRBV28 NA
CASSLVGSQETQYF TRBV5-1 NA
CASSTGLAAYNEQFF TRBV19 NA
CASSLSLSNQPQHF TRBV6-8 few
CASSTEDRGGYYGYTF TRBV19 once
CASRPRGGDTEAFF TRBV6-8 NA
CASSPGLPGTDTQYF TRBV5-1 NA
CASSLGTAANYGYTF TRBV7-2 few
CASERQGGYNEQFF TRBV11-3 few
CASSPHRTPEKLFF TRBV28 NA
CASKIDAGGGGDTQYF TRBV6-8 many
CASSRAGLAYNEQFF TRBV11-3 NA
CASSFVGRGGEKLFF TRBV11-3 NA
CASSFASGGVETQYF TRBV5-1 NA
CASTEQSFFTDTQYF TRBV6-8 few
CASSPLGTGTGLETQYF TRBV9 NA
CASSPRTGGTEAFF TRBV7-5 many
CASSASGTGYGEQYF TRBV19 few
CASSPSSGVWETQYF TRBV6-8 few
CASSSTGGAGDTQYF TRBV11-3 few
CASSLYDYEQYF TRBV28 once
CASKLAGGLSTQYF TRBV7-5 NA
CASSVTSGLTDTQYF TRBV19 NA
CASINTGELFF TRBV6-7 few
CASSGGTGIYNEQFF TRBV9 NA
CAISEAYDFVGELFF TRBV10-3 NA
CASSPPRQGGTGELFF TRBV6-8 NA
CASSPRGGQVYTF TRBV18 NA
CSGLFLGGGSREAFF TRBV29-1 NA
CATSRDHLESGSTDTQYF TRBV15 NA
CASSITGGGTGELFF TRBV19 NA
CASSPDLNQPQHF TRBV23-1 few
CASSVAEGGSNGYTF TRBV9 NA
CASSEEEASGLYEQYF TRBV10-2 few
CASSLDTVYTEAFF TRBV11-3 many
CASSSQHSNQPQHF TRBV11-3 few
CASSFHRGDQPQHF TRBV6-8 few
CASSLIDRNTEAFF TRBV5-1 few
CASSLATTGSTQYF TRBV7-5 NA
CASSILAGPSGGTQYF TRBV19 NA
CASSLLRTGELFF TRBV28 few
CASSQADRDYGYTF TRBV4-1 NA
CASASGTSGNTIYF TRBV6-8 few
CASSQFGQGGETQYF TRBV14 NA
CATSREGGRSDTQYF TRBV15 NA
CASSLALAGVADTQYF TRBV6-8 NA
CAWSGAGKTGELFF TRBV30 few
CATRDRLNTGELFF TRBV19 few
CASSPNPGHTKEYEQYF TRBV18 NA
CASRQTSGFQETQYF TRBV7-6 NA
CASTRGGSGNTIYF TRBV19 NA
CASSYREGDRGYINEQFF TRBV11-3 NA